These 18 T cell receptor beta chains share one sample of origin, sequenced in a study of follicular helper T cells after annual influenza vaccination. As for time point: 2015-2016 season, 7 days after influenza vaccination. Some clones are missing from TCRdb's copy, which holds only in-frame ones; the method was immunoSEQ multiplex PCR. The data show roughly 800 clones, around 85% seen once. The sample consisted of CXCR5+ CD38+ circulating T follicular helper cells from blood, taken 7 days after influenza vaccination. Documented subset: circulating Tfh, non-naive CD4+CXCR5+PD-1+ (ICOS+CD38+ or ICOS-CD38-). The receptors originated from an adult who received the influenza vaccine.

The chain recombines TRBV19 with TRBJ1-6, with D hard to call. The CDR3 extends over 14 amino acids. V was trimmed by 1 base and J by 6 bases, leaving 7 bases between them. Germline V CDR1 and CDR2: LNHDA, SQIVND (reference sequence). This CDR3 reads CASSIGQPNSPLHF. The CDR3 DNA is TGTGCCAGTAGTATAGGTCAGCCTAATTCACCCCTCCACTTT. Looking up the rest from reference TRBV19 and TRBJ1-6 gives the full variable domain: DGGITQSPKYLFRKEGQNVTLSCEQNLNHDAMYWYRQDPGQGLRLIYYSQIVNDFQKGDIAEGYSVSREKKESFPLTVTSAQKNPTAFYLCASSIGQPNSPLHFGNGTRLTVT.

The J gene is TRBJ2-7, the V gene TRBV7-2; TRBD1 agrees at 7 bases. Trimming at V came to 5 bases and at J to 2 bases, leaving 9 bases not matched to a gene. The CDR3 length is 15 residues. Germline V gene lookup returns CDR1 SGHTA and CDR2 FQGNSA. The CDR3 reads CASSRPGTATYEQYF. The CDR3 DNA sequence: TGTGCCAGCAGCAGACCCGGGACAGCAACCTACGAGCAGTACTTC.

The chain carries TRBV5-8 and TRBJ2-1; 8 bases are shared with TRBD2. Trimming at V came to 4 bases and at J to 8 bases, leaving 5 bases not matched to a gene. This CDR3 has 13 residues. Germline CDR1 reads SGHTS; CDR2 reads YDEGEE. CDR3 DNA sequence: TGTGCCAGCAGCCCGGGACTAGTCGATGAGCAGTTCTTC. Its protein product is CASSPGLVDEQFF.

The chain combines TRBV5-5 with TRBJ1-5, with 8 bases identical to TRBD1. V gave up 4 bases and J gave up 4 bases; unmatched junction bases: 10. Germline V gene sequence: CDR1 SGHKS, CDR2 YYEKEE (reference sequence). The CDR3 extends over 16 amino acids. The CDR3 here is CASSATGGDWNQPQHF. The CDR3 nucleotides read TGTGCCAGCAGCGCAACAGGGGGAGACTGGAATCAGCCCCAGCATTTT. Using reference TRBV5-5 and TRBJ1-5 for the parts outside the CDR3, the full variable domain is DAGVTQSPTHLIKTRGQQVTLRCSPISGHKSVSWYQQVLGQGPQFIFQYYEKEERGRGNFPDRFSARQFPNYSSELNVNALLLGDSALYLCASSATGGDWNQPQHFGDGTRLSIL.

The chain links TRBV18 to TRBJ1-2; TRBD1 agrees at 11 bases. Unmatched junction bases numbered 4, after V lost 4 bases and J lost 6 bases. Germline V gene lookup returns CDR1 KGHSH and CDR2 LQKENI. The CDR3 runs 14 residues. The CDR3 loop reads CASSQLGQGDGYTF. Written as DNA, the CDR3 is TGTGCCAGCTCACAATTGGGACAGGGGGATGGCTACACCTTC.

For the CDR3, the DNA is TGTGCCAGCAGCTTAGTTTCCGGGGAAGCCGGGGAGCTGTTTTTT. Translating it yields CASSLVSGEAGELFF. V and J are TRBV5-4 and TRBJ2-2, with D perhaps TRBD2 (5 bases). The CDR3 consists of 15 residues. CDR1 SGHNT and CDR2 YYREEE come from the germline V gene (reference sequence). The V end was cut by 2 bases, the J end by 6 bases, with 14 bases between.

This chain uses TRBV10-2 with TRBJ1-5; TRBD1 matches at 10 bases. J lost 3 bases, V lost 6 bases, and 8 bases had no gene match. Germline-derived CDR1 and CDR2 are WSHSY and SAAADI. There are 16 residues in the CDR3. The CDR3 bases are TGCGCCAGCAGACCGGGACAGGGGCCCCACAATCAGCCCCAGCATTTT. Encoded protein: CASRPGQGPHNQPQHF.

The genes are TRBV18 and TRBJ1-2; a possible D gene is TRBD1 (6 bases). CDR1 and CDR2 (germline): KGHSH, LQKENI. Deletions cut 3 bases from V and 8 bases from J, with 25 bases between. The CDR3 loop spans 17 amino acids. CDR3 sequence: CASSPVRGAENQEGYTF. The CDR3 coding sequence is TGTGCCAGCTCACCGGTGCGGGGGGCAGAGAATCAGGAGGGCTACACCTTC.

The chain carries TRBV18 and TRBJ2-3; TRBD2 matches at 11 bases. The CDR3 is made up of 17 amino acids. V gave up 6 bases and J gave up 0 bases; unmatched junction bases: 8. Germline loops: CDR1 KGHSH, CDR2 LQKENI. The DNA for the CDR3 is TGTGCCAGCTCCCTTGGGACTAGCGGTATTAGCACAGATACGCAGTATTTT. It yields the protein CASSLGTSGISTDTQYF.

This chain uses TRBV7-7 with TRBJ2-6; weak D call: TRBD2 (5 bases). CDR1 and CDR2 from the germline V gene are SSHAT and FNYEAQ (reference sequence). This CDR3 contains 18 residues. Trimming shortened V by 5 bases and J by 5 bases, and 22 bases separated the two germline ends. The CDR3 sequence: CASSKEVVPQSRANVLTF. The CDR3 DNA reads TGTGCCAGCAGCAAGGAGGTTGTGCCACAAAGTCGGGCCAACGTCCTGACTTTC.

This CDR3 is CASSSPDTEAFF. The CDR3 nucleotides read TGTGCCAGTAGCAGTCCCGACACTGAAGCTTTCTTT. The J gene is TRBJ1-1, the V gene TRBV19; D is uncertain. The CDR3 is made up of 12 amino acids. Germline values: CDR1 LNHDA, CDR2 SQIVND (reference sequence). The V and J ends lost 6 bases and 3 bases respectively, with 8 bases between them.

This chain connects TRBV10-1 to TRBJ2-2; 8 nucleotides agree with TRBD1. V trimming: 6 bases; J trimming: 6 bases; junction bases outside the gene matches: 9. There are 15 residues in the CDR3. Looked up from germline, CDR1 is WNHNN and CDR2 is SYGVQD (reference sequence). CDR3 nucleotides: TGCGCCAGCAGCGCCCTGGACAGGGAGGCCGGGGAGCTGTTTTTT. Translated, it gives CASSALDREAGELFF.

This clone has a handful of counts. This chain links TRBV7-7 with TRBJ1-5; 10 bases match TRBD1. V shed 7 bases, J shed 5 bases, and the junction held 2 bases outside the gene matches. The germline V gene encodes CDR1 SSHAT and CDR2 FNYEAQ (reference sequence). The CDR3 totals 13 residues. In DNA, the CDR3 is TGTGCCAGCACCGGGACAGGGGATCAGCCCCAGCATTTT. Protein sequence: CASTGTGDQPQHF. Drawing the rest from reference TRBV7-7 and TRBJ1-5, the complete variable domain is GAGVSQSPRYKVTKRGQDVTLRCDPISSHATLYWYQQALGQGPEFLTYFNYEAQPDKSGLPSDRFSAERPEGSISTLTIQRTEQRDSAMYRCASTGTGDQPQHFGDGTRLSIL.

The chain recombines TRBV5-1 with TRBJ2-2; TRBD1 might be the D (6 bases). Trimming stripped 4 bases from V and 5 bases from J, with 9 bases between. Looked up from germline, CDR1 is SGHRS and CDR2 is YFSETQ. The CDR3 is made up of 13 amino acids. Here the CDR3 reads CASSTGQTGELFF. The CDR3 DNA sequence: TGCGCCAGCAGCACCGGACAGACCGGGGAGCTGTTTTTT.

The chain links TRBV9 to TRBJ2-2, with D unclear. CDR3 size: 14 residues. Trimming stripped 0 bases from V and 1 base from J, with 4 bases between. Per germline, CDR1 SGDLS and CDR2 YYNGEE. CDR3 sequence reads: CASSVVENTGELFF. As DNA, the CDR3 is TGTGCCAGCAGCGTAGTTGAGAACACCGGGGAGCTGTTTTTT.

As DNA, the CDR3 is TGTGCTACCACCGCCACCACCGGGACAGGGGGAGCTTTCTTT. This codes for CATTATTGTGGAFF. This chain connects TRBV12-5 to TRBJ1-1; 11 bases agree with TRBD1. Losses at the gene ends were 10 bases for V and 10 bases for J; bases not matched to a gene: 14. The germline gives CDR1 LGHNT, CDR2 FRNRAP. The CDR3 is 14 amino acids.

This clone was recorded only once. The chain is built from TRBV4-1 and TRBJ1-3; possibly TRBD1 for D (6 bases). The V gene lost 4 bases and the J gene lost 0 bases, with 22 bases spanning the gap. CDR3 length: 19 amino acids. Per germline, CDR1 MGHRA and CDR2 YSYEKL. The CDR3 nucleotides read TGCGCCAGCAGCCCCGCCAAAGGGGGGGGACTCTACTCTGGAAACACCATATATTTT. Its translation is CASSPAKGGGLYSGNTIYF.

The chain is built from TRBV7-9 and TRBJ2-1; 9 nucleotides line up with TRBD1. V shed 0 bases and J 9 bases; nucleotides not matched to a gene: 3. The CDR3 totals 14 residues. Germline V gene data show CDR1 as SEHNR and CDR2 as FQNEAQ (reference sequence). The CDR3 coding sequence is TGTGCCAGCAGCTTAGCGGGACAGGGCGGTGAGCAGTTCTTC. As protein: CASSLAGQGGEQFF.